This T cell receptor beta chain stems from a study of cytomegalovirus exposure and HLA in healthy donors. Study observations and caveats: Presence/absence analysis assumed near-uniform sequencing depth across donors. TCR beta chains numbering some 160 were designated cytomegalovirus-associated. There was a cluster of highly shared sequence variants that was likely a sequencing artifact.

This clone is a singleton in its sample. As yet, its antigen is unknown. This CDR3 is 19 amino acids long. V was pared by 2 bases and J by 10 bases, with 21 bases of the junction left unmatched. Germline lookup yields CDR1 SGHNT and CDR2 YYREEE (reference sequence). Both 60 Vbeta primers and 13 Jbeta primers went into the PCR. Clones were sequenced by immunoSEQ multiplex PCR, and TCRdb holds only the in-frame ones, with some missing. The repertoire consists of under 200,000 clones, with around 80% occurring once and the leading ten covering 7.5% to 9%. At collection, donors were nominally healthy, but unrecorded immune exposures were probable.

The sample taken for sequencing was PBMCs. The chain employs TRBV5-4 and TRBJ2-1; 10 bases match TRBD2. The sequence was collected from a male donor in good health and CMV-seropositive. This chain's CDR3 is CASSFPTLAGATGGREQFF. The CDR3 DNA reads as TGTGCCAGCAGCTTTCCCACGCTAGCGGGGGCCACGGGGGGTAGGGAGCAGTTCTTC.